This T cell receptor beta chain comes out of a study of early T cells in non-severe SARS-CoV-2 infection (TCRdb year 2021). Concerning the study at large: Bulk RNA from unsorted whole blood was used for TCR sequencing, so alpha and beta chains could not be paired.

V sheds 2 bases and J sheds 1 base, leaving 10 bases between their ends. For CDR1 and CDR2, the germline V gene (reference sequence) lists MNHNY and SVGAGI. Taken from cysteine to phenylalanine, the CDR3 has 15 residues. Of the read, only the CDR3 DNA is kept; its 45 bases are in frame from base 1. What the study reported, not specific to this receptor: VDJdb matching was skewed toward anti-spike CD8 responses, so virus-specific expansions were likely underestimated and private and CD4 specificities were missed.

This clonotype was detected ten times or more. Its antigen is unknown. Qualities for individual bases were not recorded, and no much larger clone is one base off. The study was a case-control design nested within a healthcare worker cohort in London, UK, with weekly nasopharyngeal swab PCR tests and blood sampling. Between 23 and 31 March 2020, the week of the UK lockdown, healthcare workers were enrolled and then followed up weekly for as long as 16 weeks. The library was produced with 5' RACE. Sequencing took place on a NextSeq 500. Unique molecular identifiers were attached to individual cDNA molecules in the TCR library protocol so that sequencing error and PCR bias could be corrected. Sequencing covered both TCR alpha and beta chains, and within each sample the abundances of alpha and beta sequences were tightly co-correlated. Per the authors' processing: Decombinator V4 was used to annotate the V gene, J gene and CDR3 of the TCR sequences. Expanded TCRs were defined as changing significantly between any two time points under a Poisson model with p below 0.0001. TCR abundances were normalised to the total number of TCRs sequenced per sample and expressed as counts per million. MAIT TCRs were defined by TRAV1-2 paired with TRAJ12, TRAJ20 or TRAJ33, and iNKT TCRs by TRAV10 paired with TRAJ18. VDJdb, accessed 1 November 2021, was searched for CMV, EBV and SARS-CoV-2 annotated TCRs, excluding TCRs annotated for multiple antigens. Clones were called with MiXCR by TCRdb after fastp trimmed the public reads at Q25, and only in-frame beta chains were retained. Entries that share a CDR3 protein sequence are merged under the most common genes and DNA. It is TCRdb's table, rather than the study itself, that gives the V and J calls and clone size. The sample contains about 27,000 distinct CDR3 sequences, 2.9% of them found a single time. The ten largest make up 0.55% to 0.9% of the sample.

Source material: whole blood. This sequence was found in an adult who was a healthcare worker with PCR-confirmed SARS-CoV-2 infection or an uninfected control (not recorded which). This chain is built from TRBV6-6 and TRBJ2-3, with TRBD1 perhaps the D gene, on 6 matching bases. The DNA sequence is given as TGTGCCAGCAGTTACGGGGCAGGGGGCACAGATACGCAGTATTTT. Its protein product is CASSYGAGGTDTQYF.